The 29 T cell receptor beta chains reported below all come from one sample, sequenced in a study of cytomegalovirus exposure and HLA in healthy donors. PCR involved 60 Vbeta and 13 Jbeta primers. Measured with immunoSEQ multiplex PCR; TCRdb has only the in-frame clones, and not every one. The sample yields about 160,000 clones, under 85% seen once. Source material: PBMCs. The receptor source for this set is a woman aged 25 to 39 in good health and CMV-seronegative.

The chain combines TRBV6-5 with TRBJ1-3; D unresolved. Germline loops: CDR1 MNHEY, CDR2 SVGAGI. The CDR3 sequence is 14 residues long. Trimming took off 4 bases at V and 6 bases at J, with 13 bases between the two ends. The CDR3 loop is CASSSSGSLNTIYF. The CDR3 DNA reads as TGTGCCAGCAGTTCCAGCGGGTCGCTAAACACCATATATTTT.

The V and J genes are TRBV5-4 and TRBJ2-3; 11 bases are shared with TRBD1. This CDR3 is built from 16 residues. J was trimmed by 8 bases and V by 3 bases; bases with no gene match: 11. CDR1 is SGHNT and CDR2 is YYREEE in the germline V gene (reference sequence). The DNA for the CDR3 is TGTGCCAGCAGCTCGGGGGAGGACAGGGGGCGACCTACGCAGTATTTT. Residues: CASSSGEDRGRPTQYF.

V and J are TRBV5-1 and TRBJ2-3, with 9 bases fitting TRBD2. Per the germline V gene, CDR1 is SGHRS and CDR2 is YFSETQ. This CDR3 is 15 amino acids long. Trimming took 2 bases from V and 2 from J; bases not matched to a gene: 3. The CDR3: CASSLAGGLTDTQYF. The CDR3 DNA is TGCGCCAGCAGCTTAGCGGGGGGACTCACAGATACGCAGTATTTT.

As to this clone: A junction end diverges from the germline sequence, so it may reflect a read error. The gene calls are TRBV2 and TRBJ1-5; D ambiguous. This CDR3 comprises 15 residues. CDR1 and CDR2 from the germline V gene are SNHLY and FYNNEI. The DNA for the CDR3 is TGTGCCAGTAGTGATCGGGTTAATAGCAATCAGCCCCAGCATTTT. Protein: CASSDRVNSNQPQHF.

The chain combines TRBV10-3 with TRBJ2-7; D ambiguous. V gave up 2 bases and J gave up 3 bases, with 11 bases separating them. There are 14 residues in the CDR3. Per germline, CDR1 ENHRY and CDR2 SYGVKD. CDR3 sequence: CAISEEETIYEQYF. DNA for the CDR3: TGTGCCATCAGTGAGGAGGAAACTATCTACGAGCAGTACTTC.

V and J are TRBV25-1 and TRBJ1-4, with D tentatively TRBD1 (5 bases). In germline, CDR1 is MGHDK, CDR2 SYGVNS. V lost 2 bases to trimming and J lost 7 bases, with 17 bases between them. The length of the CDR3 is 16 residues. Here the CDR3 DNA reads TGTGCCAGCAGTGAAGGGGCTTCCGGGTTGGGTGAAAAACTGTTTTTT. This codes for CASSEGASGLGEKLFF.

The chain has TRBV6-1 and TRBJ2-7; TRBD1 matches at 8 bases. Germline V lookup: CDR1 MNHNS, CDR2 SASEGT. This CDR3 comprises 15 residues. The trim removed 2 bases at V and 3 bases at J, leaving 6 bases unmatched. CDR3 residues: CASSEKTGVIYEQYF. CDR3 DNA: TGTGCCAGCAGTGAAAAGACAGGGGTTATCTACGAGCAGTACTTC.

The chain couples TRBV2 to TRBJ2-7, with D maybe TRBD1 (6 bases). The CDR3 is made up of 15 amino acids. Germline lookup yields CDR1 SNHLY and CDR2 FYNNEI. V lost 3 bases, J lost 6 bases, and 18 bases lay in between. CDR3 loop: CASSEPQAGVVEQYF. CDR3 DNA sequence: TGTGCCAGCAGTGAGCCCCAAGCAGGGGTCGTCGAGCAGTACTTC.

V usage is TRBV2 and J usage is TRBJ2-3; the D gene is possibly TRBD1 (7 bases). CDR1 SNHLY and CDR2 FYNNEI come from the germline V gene. This CDR3 has 16 amino acids. V lost 5 bases to trimming and J lost 9 bases, with 24 bases between them. The CDR3 coding sequence is TGTGCCAGCAGTTCCGGACAGGTATACTGGGGGGCCACGCAGTATTTT. Translating it yields CASSSGQVYWGATQYF.

The sample holds one count of this clone. This chain joins TRBV7-8 and TRBJ1-2; D possibly corresponds to TRBD1 (5 bases). The CDR3 loop spans 15 amino acids. V lost 2 bases and J lost 8, with 18 bases in between. CDR1 is SGHVS, CDR2 FQNEAQ, per germline. CDR3 in amino acids: CASSLLGAARGGYTF. The CDR3 coding sequence is TGTGCCAGCAGCTTACTTGGGGCAGCCCGTGGGGGCTACACCTTC. The full variable domain, its missing parts supplied by reference TRBV7-8 and TRBJ1-2, is GAGVSQSPRYKVAKRGQDVALRCDPISGHVSLFWYQQALGQGPEFLTYFQNEAQLDKSGLPSDRFFAERPEGSVSTLKIQRTQQEDSAVYLCASSLLGAARGGYTFGSGTRLTVV.

This clone has just a few counts. V gene TRBV6-6 combines with J gene TRBJ2-3, with 7 bases identical to TRBD1. The CDR3 extends over 13 amino acids. Germline trimming cut 4 bases from V and 4 bases from J; bases unmatched to any gene: 2. Per the germline V gene, CDR1 is MNHNY and CDR2 is SVGAGI (reference sequence). CDR3 DNA: TGTGCCAGCAGTTCCACAGGGGCAGATACGCAGTATTTT. Protein product: CASSSTGADTQYF.

This rearrangement joins TRBV7-2 to TRBJ2-3; tentatively, D is TRBD1 (7 bases). Trimming stripped 1 base from V and 3 bases from J, with 14 bases between. This CDR3 is built from 16 residues. In germline, CDR1 is SGHTA, CDR2 FQGNSA. The CDR3 DNA sequence: TGTGCCAGCAGCTTAGTTCCAGGGGGGTCGACAGATACGCAGTATTTT. Protein: CASSLVPGGSTDTQYF.

This clone has a handful of counts. The chain is built from TRBV5-3 and TRBJ2-1, with 12 nucleotides matching TRBD2. TRBV5-3 is annotated as an ORF whose role is uncertain. This CDR3 is built from 16 residues. V was pared by 1 base and J by 10 bases, with 9 bases of the junction left unmatched. For the CDR3, the DNA is TGTGCCAGAAGCTTGAGGCTAGCGGGGGGGCCTAGGGAGCAGTTCTTC. As protein: CARSLRLAGGPREQFF.

The rearrangement joins TRBV21-1 to TRBJ1-1; the table's D call of TRBD1 was not tested on the DNA. TRBV21-1 is designated a pseudogene. This CDR3 is 16 amino acids long. The CDR3 DNA follows: TGTGCCAGCACCATCAAGAAGGGACAGTTGAACACTGAAGCTTTCTTT. Translated, it gives CASTIKKGQLNTEAFF.

The J gene is TRBJ2-1, the V gene TRBV2; weak D call: TRBD1 (6 bases). Germline-derived CDR1 and CDR2 are SNHLY and FYNNEI. This CDR3 comprises 16 residues. Trimming pared 6 bases from V and 8 bases from J, leaving 23 bases between. CDR3 DNA sequence: TGTGCCAGCAGGAGGACAGTCGGACAATTTATACATGAGCAGTTCTTC. Protein product: CASRRTVGQFIHEQFF. Full variable domain (remainder filled in from reference TRBV2 and TRBJ2-1): EPEVTQTPSHQVTQMGQEVILRCVPISNHLYFYWYRQILGQKVEFLVSFYNNEISEKSEIFDDQFSVERPDGSNFTLKIRSTKLEDSAMYFCASRRTVGQFIHEQFFGPGTRLTVL.

The V call is TRBV30, the J call TRBJ2-7; D may be TRBD2 (6 bases). Germline loops: CDR1 GTSNPN, CDR2 SVGIG (reference sequence). The CDR3 runs to 12 residues. V lost 5 bases to trimming and J lost 0 bases, with 8 bases between them. In DNA form, the CDR3 reads TGTGCCTGGCGGGGGAGCTCCTACGAGCAGTACTTC. Protein product: CAWRGSSYEQYF.

The chain joins TRBV20-1 to TRBJ2-7, with 7 bases identical to TRBD1. Germline loops: CDR1 DFQATT, CDR2 SNEGSKA (reference sequence). This CDR3 is built from 11 residues. Germline trimming cut 3 bases from V and 6 bases from J; bases unmatched to any gene: 2. The CDR3 DNA is TGCAGTGCTAGTACAGGGGCCGAGCAGTACTTC. This encodes CSASTGAEQYF.

The rearrangement links TRBV13 to TRBJ2-1; TRBD2 aligns across 11 bases. With V trimmed by 7 bases and J by 2 bases, 4 bases remained unmatched. CDR1 and CDR2 (germline): PRHDT, FYEKMQ (reference sequence). The CDR3 totals 15 residues. The CDR3 loop is CASTTGLAAYNEQFF. The CDR3 nucleotides read TGTGCCAGCACAACGGGACTAGCGGCCTACAATGAGCAGTTCTTC.

This clone was picked up one time. J is TRBJ2-1 and V is TRBV29-1, with D maybe TRBD2 (7 bases). V was cut by 4 bases and J by 2 bases, with 12 bases left in between. Per germline, CDR1 SQVTM and CDR2 ANQGSEA. The CDR3 loop spans 14 amino acids. The DNA of the CDR3 is TGCAGCGTTGGTCAGGGGAGGGCCTACAATGAGCAGTTCTTC. It yields the protein CSVGQGRAYNEQFF.

The chain combines TRBV9 with TRBJ1-3; TRBD1 is a possible D gene (5 bases). The CDR3 consists of 16 residues. CDR1 is SGDLS and CDR2 is YYNGEE in the germline V gene. Trimming shortened V by 4 bases and J by 4 bases, and 18 bases separated the two germline ends. The CDR3, as DNA: TGTGCCAGCAGCCGTCAATCGGGGGAGTCGGGAAACACCATATATTTT. It is translated as CASSRQSGESGNTIYF.

This rearrangement joins TRBV29-1 to TRBJ1-3; TRBD1 might be the D (6 bases). V lost 5 bases to trimming and J lost 0 bases, with 14 bases between them. The CDR3 extends over 15 amino acids. Germline V lookup: CDR1 SQVTM, CDR2 ANQGSEA. CDR3 protein: CSVSPDSSSGNTIYF. The CDR3 region has the DNA TGCAGCGTTTCCCCGGACAGCAGCTCTGGAAACACCATATATTTT.

The V call is TRBV4-1, the J call TRBJ1-4, with D uncertain. The CDR3 is 14 amino acids. Germline V gene lookup returns CDR1 MGHRA and CDR2 YSYEKL. V lost 1 base to trimming and J lost 8 bases, with 11 bases between them. CDR3 protein: CASSQVAGNEKLFF. CDR3 in DNA: TGCGCCAGCAGCCAAGTGGCGGGGAACGAAAAACTGTTTTTT.

This chain uses TRBV6-1 with TRBJ1-2, with D uncertain. Per the germline V gene, CDR1 is MNHNS and CDR2 is SASEGT. Trimming removed 2 bases at V and 4 bases at J, with 14 bases between. The CDR3 is made up of 15 amino acids. The CDR3 DNA reads TGTGCCAGCAGTGAAAAATCCCAGGATGTCTATGGCTACACCTTC. Encoded protein: CASSEKSQDVYGYTF.

V usage is TRBV5-1 and J usage is TRBJ2-1; D unresolved. V shed 5 bases and J shed 11 bases, with 14 bases lying between them. CDR3 size: 12 residues. The germline CDR1 and CDR2 sequences are SGHRS and YFSETQ. CDR3 protein: CASSPRGQKQFF. CDR3 bases: TGCGCCAGCAGTCCCCGCGGCCAAAAGCAGTTCTTC.

The chain recombines TRBV19 with TRBJ2-7; 7 nucleotides line up with TRBD1. Germline CDR1 LNHDA, CDR2 SQIVND (reference sequence). There are 14 residues in the CDR3. V lost 10 bases and J lost 3; bases outside the gene matches: 12. The CDR3 region has the DNA TGTGCCACTCCCGAACAGGGGCCATACTACGAGCAGTACTTC. Its translation is CATPEQGPYYEQYF.

This clone was picked up a small number of times. The chain has TRBV19 and TRBJ2-5; 8 bases align to TRBD2. Per germline, CDR1 LNHDA and CDR2 SQIVND (reference sequence). The CDR3 extends over 15 amino acids. V lost 3 bases and J lost 3; bases outside the gene matches: 6. This chain's CDR3 is CASSMVQAGEETQYF. The CDR3 DNA sequence: TGTGCCAGTAGTATGGTTCAAGCGGGGGAAGAGACCCAGTACTTC.

The CDR3 loop is CASSQTGGSGQPQHF. Here the CDR3 DNA reads TGTGCCAGCAGCCAAACAGGGGGCTCTGGCCAGCCCCAGCATTTT. The chain combines TRBV27 with TRBJ1-5; 9 bases line up with TRBD1. Per germline, CDR1 MNHEY and CDR2 SMNVEV (reference sequence). There are 15 residues in the CDR3. V shed 6 bases and J 7 bases; nucleotides not matched to a gene: 10.

The table lists this clone with a count of one. The chain carries TRBV15 and TRBJ1-1; no clear D gene. CDR1 and CDR2 from the germline V gene are LNHNV and YYDKDF (reference sequence). This CDR3 spans 14 amino acids. Trimming pared 0 bases from V and 6 bases from J, leaving 11 bases between. The CDR3 loop is CATSRDPTASEAFF. In DNA, the CDR3 is TGTGCCACCAGCAGAGATCCAACAGCCTCTGAAGCTTTCTTT.

The chain recombines TRBV9 with TRBJ1-6; no clear D. V shed 0 bases and J shed 7 bases, with 17 bases lying between them. Germline assignment: CDR1 SGDLS and CDR2 YYNGEE. The CDR3 covers 17 residues. The CDR3 region is CASSVEVEPYGNSPLHF. CDR3 DNA: TGTGCCAGCAGCGTAGAAGTGGAGCCTTATGGAAATTCACCCCTCCACTTT.